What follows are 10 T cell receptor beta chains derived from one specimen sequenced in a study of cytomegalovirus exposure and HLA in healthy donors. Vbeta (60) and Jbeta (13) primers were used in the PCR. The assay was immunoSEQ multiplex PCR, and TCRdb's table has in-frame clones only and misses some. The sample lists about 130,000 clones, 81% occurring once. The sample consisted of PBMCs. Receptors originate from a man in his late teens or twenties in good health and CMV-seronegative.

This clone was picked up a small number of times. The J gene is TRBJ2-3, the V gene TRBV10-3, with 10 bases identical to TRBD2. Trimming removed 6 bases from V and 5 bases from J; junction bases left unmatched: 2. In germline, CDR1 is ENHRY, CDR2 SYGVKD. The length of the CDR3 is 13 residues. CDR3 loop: CAIRLAGVDTQYF. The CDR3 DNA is TGTGCCATCAGGCTAGCGGGGGTAGATACGCAGTATTTT.

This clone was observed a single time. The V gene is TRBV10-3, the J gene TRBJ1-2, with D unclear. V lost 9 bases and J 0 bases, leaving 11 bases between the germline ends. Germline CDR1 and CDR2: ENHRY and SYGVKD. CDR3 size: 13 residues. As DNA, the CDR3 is TGTGCCATTAGCGGCGGAGCTAACTATGGCTACACCTTC. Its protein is CAISGGANYGYTF.

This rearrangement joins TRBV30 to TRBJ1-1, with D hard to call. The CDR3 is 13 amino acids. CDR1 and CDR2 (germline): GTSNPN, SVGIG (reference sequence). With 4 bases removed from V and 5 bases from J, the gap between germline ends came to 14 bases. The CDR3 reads CAWMKQFRTEAFF. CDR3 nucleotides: TGTGCCTGGATGAAGCAGTTCAGGACTGAAGCTTTCTTT.

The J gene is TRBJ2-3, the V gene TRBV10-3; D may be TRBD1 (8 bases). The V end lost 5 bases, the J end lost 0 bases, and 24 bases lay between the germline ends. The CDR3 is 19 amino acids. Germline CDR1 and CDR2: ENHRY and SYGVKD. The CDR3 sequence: CAISPWTGRVKASTDTQYF. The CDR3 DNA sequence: TGTGCCATCAGTCCCTGGACAGGGAGGGTAAAAGCTAGCACAGATACGCAGTATTTT.

The chain's CDR3 is CASSLRNFGNTIYF. In DNA, the CDR3 is TGTGCCAGCAGCTTGAGAAATTTTGGAAACACCATATATTTT. This chain uses TRBV7-2 with TRBJ1-3; unclear D gene. Germline CDR1 reads SGHTA; CDR2 reads FQGNSA. V was pared by 3 bases and J by 3 bases, with 9 bases between. This CDR3 contains 14 residues.

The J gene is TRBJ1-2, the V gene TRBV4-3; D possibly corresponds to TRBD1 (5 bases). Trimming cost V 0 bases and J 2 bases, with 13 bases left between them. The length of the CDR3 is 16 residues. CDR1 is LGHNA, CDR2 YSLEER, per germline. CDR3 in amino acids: CASSQDRRGPNYGYTF. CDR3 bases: TGCGCCAGCAGCCAAGATAGGCGGGGCCCCAACTATGGCTACACCTTC.

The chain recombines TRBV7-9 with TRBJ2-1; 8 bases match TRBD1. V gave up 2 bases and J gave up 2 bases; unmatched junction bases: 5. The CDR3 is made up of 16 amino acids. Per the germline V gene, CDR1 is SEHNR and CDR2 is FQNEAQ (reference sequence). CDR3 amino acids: CASSLPDRDPYNEQFF. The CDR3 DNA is TGTGCCAGCAGCTTACCGGACAGGGACCCCTACAATGAGCAGTTCTTC.

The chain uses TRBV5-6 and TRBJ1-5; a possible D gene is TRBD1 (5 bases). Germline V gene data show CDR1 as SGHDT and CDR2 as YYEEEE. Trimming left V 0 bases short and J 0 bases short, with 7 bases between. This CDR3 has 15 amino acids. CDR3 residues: CASSLEGRSNQPQHF. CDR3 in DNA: TGTGCCAGCAGCTTGGAGGGGCGTAGCAATCAGCCCCAGCATTTT.

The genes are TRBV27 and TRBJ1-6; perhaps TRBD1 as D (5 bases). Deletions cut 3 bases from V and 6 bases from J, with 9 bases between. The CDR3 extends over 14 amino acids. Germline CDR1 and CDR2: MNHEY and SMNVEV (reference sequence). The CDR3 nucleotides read TGTGCCAGCAGTTTGGGGGGAGGTAATTCACCCCTCCACTTT. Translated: CASSLGGGNSPLHF.

CDR3: CAWGRQGRDNEKLFF. CDR3 in DNA: TGTGCCTGGGGGAGACAGGGCCGCGATAATGAAAAACTGTTTTTT. This chain uses TRBV30 with TRBJ1-4, with 7 bases matching TRBD1. The CDR3 has 15 amino acids. V dropped 5 bases and J dropped 4; count of bases not matched to a gene: 10. Germline V gene sequence: CDR1 GTSNPN, CDR2 SVGIG (reference sequence).